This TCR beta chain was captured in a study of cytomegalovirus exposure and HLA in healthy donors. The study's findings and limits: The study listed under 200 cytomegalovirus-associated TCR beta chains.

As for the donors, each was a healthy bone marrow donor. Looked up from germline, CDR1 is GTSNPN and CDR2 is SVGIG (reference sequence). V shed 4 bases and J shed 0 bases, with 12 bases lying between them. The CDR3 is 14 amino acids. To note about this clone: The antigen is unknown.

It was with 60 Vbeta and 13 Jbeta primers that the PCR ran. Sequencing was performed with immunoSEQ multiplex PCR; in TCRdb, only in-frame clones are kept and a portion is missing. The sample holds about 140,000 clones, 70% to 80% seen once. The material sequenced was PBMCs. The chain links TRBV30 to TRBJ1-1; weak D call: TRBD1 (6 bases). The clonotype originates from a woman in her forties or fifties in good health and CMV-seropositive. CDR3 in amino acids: CAWTGATMNTEAFF. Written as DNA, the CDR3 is TGTGCCTGGACAGGGGCAACCATGAACACTGAAGCTTTCTTT.